Sequencing of this T cell receptor beta chain was carried out in a study of blood T cells in healthy people across ages. The CDR3 totals 16 residues. Looked up from germline, CDR1 is MDHEN and CDR2 is SYDVKM. The study's findings and limits: Diversity was higher, and naive CD4+ cells more numerous, in long-lived donors than in aged donors.

Note on this clonotype: Its antigen is currently unknown.

The total RNA that was extracted per sample amounted to at least 5.5 micrograms. Together with a sample-barcoded 5' primer, a J-beta primer mix was included in a second PCR lasting about 7 to 11 cycles. TCRdb re-called the 5' RACE reads with MiXCR, one entry per CDR3 protein. Of about 500,000 distinct CDR3 sequences listed, under 30% are singletons. These same data were also listed under a study on T cells of mothers and their children. That report notes: The donor cohort consisted of a few healthy Caucasian mothers and their six children.

The sequence derives from a boy younger than 18 in good health. V and J are TRBV28 and TRBJ2-1; D remains unclear. Gene TRBJ2-5 matches the end of the DNA better, so the J call may be wrong. The material sequenced was blood. The CDR3 sequence: CASMRLVAALVKTQYF. The CDR3 DNA sequence: TGTGCCAGCATGCGGTTGGTAGCCGCCCTCGTGAAGACCCAGTACTTC.